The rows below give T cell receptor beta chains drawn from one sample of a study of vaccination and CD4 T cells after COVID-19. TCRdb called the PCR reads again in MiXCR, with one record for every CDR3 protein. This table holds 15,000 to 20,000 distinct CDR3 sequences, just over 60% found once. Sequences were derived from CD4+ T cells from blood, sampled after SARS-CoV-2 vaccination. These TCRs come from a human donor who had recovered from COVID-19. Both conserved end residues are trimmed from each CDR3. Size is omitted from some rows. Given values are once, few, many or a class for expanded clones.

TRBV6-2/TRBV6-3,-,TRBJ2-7,ASNMNRAYEQY
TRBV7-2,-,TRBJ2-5,ASSALSGRRQTQY
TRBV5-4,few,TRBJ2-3,ASSPPRSIDTQY
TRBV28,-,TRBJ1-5,ASSFPESYQPQH
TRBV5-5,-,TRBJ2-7,ASSSQTSVGYEQY
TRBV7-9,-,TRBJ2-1,ASQVFGHEQF
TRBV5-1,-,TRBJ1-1,ASSFLIWYGQGIVGTEAF
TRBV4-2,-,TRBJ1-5,ASSQQAGTHSNQPQH
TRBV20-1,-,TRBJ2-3,SATGLAATDTQY
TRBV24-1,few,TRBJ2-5,ATSQSGVTQY
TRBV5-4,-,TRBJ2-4,ASSPGGGLAKNIQY
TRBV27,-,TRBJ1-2,ASSSAWDSSYGYT
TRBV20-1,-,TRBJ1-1,SATRRVNTEAF
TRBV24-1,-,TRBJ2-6,ATSDPRTGSGANVLT
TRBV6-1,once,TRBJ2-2,ASSGPKTGLALTGELF
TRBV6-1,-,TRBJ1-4,ASREPGQGDEKLF
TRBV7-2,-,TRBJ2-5,ASSLGARETQY
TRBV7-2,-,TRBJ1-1,ASSSVGMNTEAF
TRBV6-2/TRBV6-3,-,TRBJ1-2,ASRGRQGTGYT
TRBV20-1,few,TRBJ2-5,SARGPNQETQY
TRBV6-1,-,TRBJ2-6,ASSNPRSFRGSGANVLT
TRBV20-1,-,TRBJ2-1,SARSTSGAYNEQF
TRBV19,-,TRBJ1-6,ASSDRVNSPLH
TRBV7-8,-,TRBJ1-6,ASSLVVGTGDSPLH
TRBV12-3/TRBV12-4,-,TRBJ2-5,ASRRTGGETQY
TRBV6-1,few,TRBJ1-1,ASRRDGETEAF
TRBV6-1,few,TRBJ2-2,ASGRVGELF
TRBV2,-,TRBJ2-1,ASRDSMSSYNEQF
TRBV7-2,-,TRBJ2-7,ASSLDGAGLYEQY
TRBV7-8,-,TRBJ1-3,ASSDQGISGNTIY
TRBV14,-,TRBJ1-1,ASSTWGQGNTEAF
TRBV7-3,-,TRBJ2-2,ASSLFGGGDTGELF
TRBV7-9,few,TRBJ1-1,ASSLTGTQNTEAF
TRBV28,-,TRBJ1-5,ASRKDRVQPQH
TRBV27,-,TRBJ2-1,ASRLLAGEGNEQF
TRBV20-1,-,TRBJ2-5,SAGSGSGGQETQY
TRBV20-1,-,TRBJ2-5,SARSSGSVETQY
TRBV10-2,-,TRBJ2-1,ASSELDRVGEQF
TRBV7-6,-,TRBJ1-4,ASSLDRAANEKLF
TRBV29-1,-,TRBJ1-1,SAWTRRDAEAF
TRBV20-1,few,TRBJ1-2,SARLRQGAYGYT
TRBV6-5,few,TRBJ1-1,ASSSLPGQGNTEAF
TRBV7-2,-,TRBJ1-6,ASSLVRSGRGTGNSPLH
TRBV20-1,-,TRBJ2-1,SARGASGEGQF
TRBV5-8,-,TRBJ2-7,ASSPTRLSKISGEQY
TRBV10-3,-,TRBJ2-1,ATSGTSGRAVEQF
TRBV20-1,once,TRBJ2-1,SASRDNNEQF
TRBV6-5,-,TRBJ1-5,ASSYGAVGQPQH